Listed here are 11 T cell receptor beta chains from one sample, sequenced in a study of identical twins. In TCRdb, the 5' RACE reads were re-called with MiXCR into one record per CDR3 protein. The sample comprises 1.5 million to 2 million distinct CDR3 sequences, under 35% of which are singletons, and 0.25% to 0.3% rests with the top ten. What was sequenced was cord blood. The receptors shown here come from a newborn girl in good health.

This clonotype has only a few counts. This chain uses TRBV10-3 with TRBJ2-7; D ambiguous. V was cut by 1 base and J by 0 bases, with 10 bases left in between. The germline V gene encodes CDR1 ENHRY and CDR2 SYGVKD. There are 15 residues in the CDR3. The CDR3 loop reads CAISEFAGPSYEQYF. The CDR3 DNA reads TGTGCCATCAGTGAGTTTGCTGGCCCCTCCTACGAGCAGTACTTC.

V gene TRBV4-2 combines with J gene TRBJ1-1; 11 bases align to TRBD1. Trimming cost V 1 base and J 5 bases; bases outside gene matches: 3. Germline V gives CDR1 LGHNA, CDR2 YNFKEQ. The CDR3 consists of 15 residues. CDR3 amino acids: CASSQGGQGETEAFF. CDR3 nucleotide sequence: TGTGCCAGCAGCCAAGGGGGACAGGGGGAGACTGAAGCTTTCTTT.

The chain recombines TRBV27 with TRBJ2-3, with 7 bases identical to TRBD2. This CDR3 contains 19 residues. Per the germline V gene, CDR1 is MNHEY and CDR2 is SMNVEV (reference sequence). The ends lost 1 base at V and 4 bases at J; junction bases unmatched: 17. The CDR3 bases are TGTGCCAGCAGTTTATATGGATCCCCCGAGGCTAGCGGCGCAGATACGCAGTATTTT. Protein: CASSLYGSPEASGADTQYF.

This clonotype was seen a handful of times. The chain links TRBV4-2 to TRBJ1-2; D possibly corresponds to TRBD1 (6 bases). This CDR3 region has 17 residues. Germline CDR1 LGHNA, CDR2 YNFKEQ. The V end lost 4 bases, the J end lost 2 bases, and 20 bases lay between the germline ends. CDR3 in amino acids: CASSRPPAQGRNYGYTF. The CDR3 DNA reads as TGTGCCAGCAGCCGCCCACCGGCGCAGGGGAGGAACTATGGCTACACCTTC.

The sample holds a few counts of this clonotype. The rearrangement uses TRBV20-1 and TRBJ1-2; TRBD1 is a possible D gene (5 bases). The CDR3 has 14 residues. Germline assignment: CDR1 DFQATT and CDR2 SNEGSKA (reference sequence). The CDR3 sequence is CSLPRGGMSYGYTF. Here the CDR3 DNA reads TGCAGCCTACCGCGGGGGGGGATGAGCTATGGCTACACCTTC.

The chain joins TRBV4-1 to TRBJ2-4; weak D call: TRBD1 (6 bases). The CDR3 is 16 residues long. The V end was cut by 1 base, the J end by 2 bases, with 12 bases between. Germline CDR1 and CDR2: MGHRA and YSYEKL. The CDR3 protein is CASSQVGQGTKNIQYF. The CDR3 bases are TGCGCCAGCAGCCAAGTTGGGCAGGGGACCAAAAACATTCAGTACTTC.

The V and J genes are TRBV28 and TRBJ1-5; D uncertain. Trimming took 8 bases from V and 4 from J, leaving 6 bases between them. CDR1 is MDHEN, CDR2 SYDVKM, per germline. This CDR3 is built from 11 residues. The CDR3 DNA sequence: TGTGCCAGCGGCCGTAATCAGCCCCAGCATTTT. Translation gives CASGRNQPQHF.

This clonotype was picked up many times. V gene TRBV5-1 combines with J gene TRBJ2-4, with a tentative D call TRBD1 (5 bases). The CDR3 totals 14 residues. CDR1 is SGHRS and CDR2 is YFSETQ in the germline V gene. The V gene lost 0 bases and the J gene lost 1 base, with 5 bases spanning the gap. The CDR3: CASSLGQAKNIQYF. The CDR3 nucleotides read TGCGCCAGCAGCTTGGGACAGGCCAAAAACATTCAGTACTTC.

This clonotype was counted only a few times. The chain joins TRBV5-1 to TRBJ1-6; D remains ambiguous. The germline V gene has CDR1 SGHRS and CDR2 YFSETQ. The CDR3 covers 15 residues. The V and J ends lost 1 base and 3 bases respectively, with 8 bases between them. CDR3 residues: CASSLTGYYNSPLHF. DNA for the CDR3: TGCGCCAGCAGCTTGACCGGGTACTATAATTCACCCCTCCACTTT.

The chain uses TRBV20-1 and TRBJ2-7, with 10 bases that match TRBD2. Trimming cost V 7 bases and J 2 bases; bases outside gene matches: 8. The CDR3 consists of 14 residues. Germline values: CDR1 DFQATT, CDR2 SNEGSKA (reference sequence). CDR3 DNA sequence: TGCAGTGTTTTGGGGACTAGCGCCGCCTACGAGCAGTACTTC. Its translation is CSVLGTSAAYEQYF.

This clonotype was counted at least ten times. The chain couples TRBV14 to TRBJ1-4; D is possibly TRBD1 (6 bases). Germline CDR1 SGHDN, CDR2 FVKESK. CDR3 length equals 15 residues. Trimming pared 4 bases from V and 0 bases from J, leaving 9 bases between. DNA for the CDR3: TGTGCCAGCAGCCCACGACAGGCAACTAATGAAAAACTGTTTTTT. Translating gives CASSPRQATNEKLFF.